This TCR beta chain was obtained from a study of T cell changes during pregnancy in multiple sclerosis. Profiled with immunoSEQ multiplex PCR; TCRdb holds only in-frame clones, not every one. The table has several thousand clones, about 85% seen once. The CDR3 has 16 residues. Germline values: CDR1 MDHEN, CDR2 SYDVKM. V was cut by 7 bases and J by 1 base, with 14 bases left in between. The rearrangement links TRBV28 to TRBJ2-6; D may be TRBD1 (6 bases). The TCR originated in a female donor in good health, enrolled as a control in a pregnancy study. The sequenced sample was CD8+ T cells from peripheral blood mononuclear cells, obtained in the first trimester of pregnancy. The CDR3 region is CASNPDSLSGANVLTF. CDR3 DNA sequence: TGTGCCAGCAACCCGGACAGTCTGTCTGGGGCCAACGTCCTGACTTTC.